This TCR beta chain was found in a study of blood T cell repertoires in COVID-19. For the study at large: Sites across the United States, Italy and Spain contributed samples from acute and convalescent COVID-19. Nucleic acid was either cDNA or gDNA, and it came from T cells, B-cell-depleted T cells, or PBMCs.

As originally analysed: Estimates of nucleated cell counts were drawn from the amplification of reference gene primers. Produced via immunoSEQ multiplex PCR; TCRdb's table is partial and in-frame only. The DNA was the basis for D and trimming; V, J and clone size are from that table. The repertoire consists of around 290,000 clones, with more than 70% occurring once and the leading ten covering roughly 8%. Germline V gives CDR1 SNHLY, CDR2 FYNNEI. This CDR3 is built from 14 residues. V lost 6 bases, J lost 6 bases, and 5 bases stayed unmatched. The sequenced sample consisted of peripheral blood. The chain couples TRBV2 to TRBJ2-7; 13 bases align to TRBD2. The clonotype was recovered from a woman aged 45-65 years who had recovered from COVID-19. The CDR3 here is CASRETSGRAEQYF. CDR3 nucleotides: TGTGCCAGCAGGGAAACTAGCGGGAGGGCCGAGCAGTACTTC.